Sequencing of this T cell receptor (beta chain) was carried out in a study of T cells in localized non-small cell lung cancer. Assay: immunoSEQ multiplex PCR; the TCRdb copy retains only in-frame clones and omits some. The sample records 1,700 or so clones, about a third being singletons. Study outcomes and limitations: Of the tissues analyzed, uninvolved adjacent lung showed maximal T cell clonality, greater than tumor. Median detection of top 100 tumor clones in adjacent lung was around 57 clones. Without multi-region sequencing, intratumor heterogeneity could not be excluded. Higher blood T cell density went with longer overall survival.

A note on this clone: The antigen is undetermined.

The source is a male donor at least 60 years old with stage III squamous cell lung carcinoma. This specimen consisted of lung tumor tissue, obtained before any cancer treatment.

This CDR3 reads CASRVYNEQFF. DNA for the CDR3: TGTGCCAGCAGGGTCTACAATGAGCAGTTCTTC. The chain links TRBV6-7 to TRBJ2-1; D gene ambiguous. TRBV6-7 is designated an ORF whose function remains uncertain. V lost 6 bases, J lost 3 bases, and 3 bases lay in between. The CDR3 consists of 11 residues.